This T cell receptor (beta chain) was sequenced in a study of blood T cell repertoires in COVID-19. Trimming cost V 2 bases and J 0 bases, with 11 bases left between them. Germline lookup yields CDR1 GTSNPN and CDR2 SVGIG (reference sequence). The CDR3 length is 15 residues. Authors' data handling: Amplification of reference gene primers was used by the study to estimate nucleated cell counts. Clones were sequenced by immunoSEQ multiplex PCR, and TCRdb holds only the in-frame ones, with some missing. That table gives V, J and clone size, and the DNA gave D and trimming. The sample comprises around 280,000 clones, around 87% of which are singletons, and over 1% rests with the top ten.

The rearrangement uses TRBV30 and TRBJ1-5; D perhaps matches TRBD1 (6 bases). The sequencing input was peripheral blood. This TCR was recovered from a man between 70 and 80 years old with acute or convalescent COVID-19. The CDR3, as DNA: TGTGCCTGGAGTCCAGGGGATTATAGCAATCAGCCCCAGCATTTT. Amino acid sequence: CAWSPGDYSNQPQHF.